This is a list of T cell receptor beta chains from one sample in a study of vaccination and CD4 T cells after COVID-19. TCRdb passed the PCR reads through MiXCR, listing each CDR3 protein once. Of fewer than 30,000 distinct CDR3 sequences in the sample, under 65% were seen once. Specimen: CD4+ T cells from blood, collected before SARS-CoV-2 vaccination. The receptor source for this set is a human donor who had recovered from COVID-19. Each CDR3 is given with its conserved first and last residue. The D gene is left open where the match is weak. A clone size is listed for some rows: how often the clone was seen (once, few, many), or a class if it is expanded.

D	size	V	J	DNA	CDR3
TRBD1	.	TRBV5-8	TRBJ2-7	TGTGCCAGCAGCGACAGGGTTAGCTACGAGCAGTACTTC	CASSDRVSYEQYF
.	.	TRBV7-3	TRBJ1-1	TGTGCCAGCAGCTTAGAAGGGGAAAGTGAAGCTTTCTTT	CASSLEGESEAFF
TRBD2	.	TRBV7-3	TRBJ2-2	TGTGCCAGCAGCCTTCTAGCGGGAGGGCCGAAGAACACCGGGGAGCTGTTTTTT	CASSLLAGGPKNTGELFF
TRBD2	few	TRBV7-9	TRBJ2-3	TGTGCCAGCAGCCCCGCCGGGCGGGAGAGATTTACAGATACGCAGTATTTT	CASSPAGRERFTDTQYF
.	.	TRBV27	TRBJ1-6	TGTGCCAGCAGTTTTATCGACGGCCGAAATTCACCCCTCCACTTT	CASSFIDGRNSPLHF
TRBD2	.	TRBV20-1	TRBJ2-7	TGCAGTGCCAAGGGACTAGCGGGACACCTGCAGTACTTC	CSAKGLAGHLQYF
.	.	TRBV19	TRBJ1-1	TGTGCCAGTAGTATAGACAGGCGGGGCACTGAAGCTTTCTTT	CASSIDRRGTEAFF
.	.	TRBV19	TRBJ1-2	TGTGCCAGTAGTATCTCCCGGTCTGGCTACACCTTC	CASSISRSGYTF
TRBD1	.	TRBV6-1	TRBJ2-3	TGTGCCAGCACGGACCGGGACAGGGGAACAGATACGCAGTATTTT	CASTDRDRGTDTQYF
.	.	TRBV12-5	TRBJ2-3	TGTGCTAGTATGGTAGCGGATCTTGATACGCAGTATTTT	CASMVADLDTQYF
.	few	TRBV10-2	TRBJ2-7	TGCGCCAGCAAGTCCGGCTCCTACGAGCAGTACTTC	CASKSGSYEQYF
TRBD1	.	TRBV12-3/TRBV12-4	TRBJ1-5	TGTGCCAGCAGCCTCGGACAGGGGGGCAATCAGCCCCAGCATTTT	CASSLGQGGNQPQHF
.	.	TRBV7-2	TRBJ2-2	TGTGCCAGCTCGGAATACACCGGGGAGCTGTTTTTT	CASSEYTGELFF
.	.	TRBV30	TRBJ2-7	TGTGCCTGGGCCCCAGGGGCAGCCGACTACGAGCAGTACTTC	CAWAPGAADYEQYF
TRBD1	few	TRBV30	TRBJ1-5	TGTGCCTGGAGTGTTACAGGGGACAATCAGCCCCAGCATTTT	CAWSVTGDNQPQHF